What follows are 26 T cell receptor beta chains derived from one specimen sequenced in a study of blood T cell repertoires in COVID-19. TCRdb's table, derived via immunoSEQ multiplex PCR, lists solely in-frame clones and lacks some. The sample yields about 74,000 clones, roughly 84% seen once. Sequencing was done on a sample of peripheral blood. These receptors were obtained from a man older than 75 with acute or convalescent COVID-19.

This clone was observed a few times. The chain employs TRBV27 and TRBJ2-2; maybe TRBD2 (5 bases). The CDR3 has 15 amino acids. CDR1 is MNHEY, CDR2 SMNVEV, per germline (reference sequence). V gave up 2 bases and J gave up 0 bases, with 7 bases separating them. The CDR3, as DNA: TGTGCCAGCAGTTTAAGAGGGACGAACACCGGGGAGCTGTTTTTT. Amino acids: CASSLRGTNTGELFF.

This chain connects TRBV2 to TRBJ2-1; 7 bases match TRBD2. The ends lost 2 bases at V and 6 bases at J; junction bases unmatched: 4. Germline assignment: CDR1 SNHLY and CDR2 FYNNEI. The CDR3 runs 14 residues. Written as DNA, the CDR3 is TGTGCCAGCAGTGAATCCTCGGGGGGCAATGAGCAGTTCTTC. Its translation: CASSESSGGNEQFF.

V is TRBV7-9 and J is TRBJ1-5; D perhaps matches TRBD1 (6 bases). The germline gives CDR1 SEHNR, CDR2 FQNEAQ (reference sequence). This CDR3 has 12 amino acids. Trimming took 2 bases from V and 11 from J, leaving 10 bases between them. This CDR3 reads CASSLSQGTQHF. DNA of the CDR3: TGTGCCAGCAGCTTAAGCCAGGGGACCCAGCATTTT.

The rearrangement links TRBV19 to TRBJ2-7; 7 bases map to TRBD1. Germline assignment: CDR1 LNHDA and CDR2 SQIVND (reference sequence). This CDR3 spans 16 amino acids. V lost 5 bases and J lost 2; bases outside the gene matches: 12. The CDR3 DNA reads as TGTGCCAGTAGTGGTCTTGTCGGGACAGTACCCTACGAGCAGTACTTC. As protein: CASSGLVGTVPYEQYF.

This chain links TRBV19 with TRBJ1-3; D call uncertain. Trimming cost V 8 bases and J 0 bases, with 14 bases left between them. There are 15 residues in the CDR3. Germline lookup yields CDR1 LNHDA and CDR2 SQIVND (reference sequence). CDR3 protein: CASSFEGSSGNTIYF. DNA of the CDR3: TGTGCCAGTTCTTTTGAGGGCAGCTCTGGAAACACCATATATTTT.

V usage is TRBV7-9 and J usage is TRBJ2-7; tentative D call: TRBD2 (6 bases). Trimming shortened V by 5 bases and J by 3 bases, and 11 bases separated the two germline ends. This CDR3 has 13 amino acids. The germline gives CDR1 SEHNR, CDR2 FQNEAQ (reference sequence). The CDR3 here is CASSPGGSYEQYF. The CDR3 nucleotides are TGTGCCAGCAGCCCTGGGGGGAGCTACGAGCAGTACTTC.

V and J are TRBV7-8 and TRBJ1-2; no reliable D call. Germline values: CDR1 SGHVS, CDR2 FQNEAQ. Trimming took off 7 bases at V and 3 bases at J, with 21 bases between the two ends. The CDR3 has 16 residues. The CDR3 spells CASTPLLTTIYYGYTF. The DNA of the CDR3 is TGTGCCAGCACCCCCTTGCTAACCACCATATACTATGGCTACACCTTC.

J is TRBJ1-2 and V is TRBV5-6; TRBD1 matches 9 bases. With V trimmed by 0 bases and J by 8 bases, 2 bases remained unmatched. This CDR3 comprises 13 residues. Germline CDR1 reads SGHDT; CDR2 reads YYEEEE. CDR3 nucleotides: TGTGCCAGCAGCTTGGGGACAGGGGTCGGCTACACCTTC. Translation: CASSLGTGVGYTF.

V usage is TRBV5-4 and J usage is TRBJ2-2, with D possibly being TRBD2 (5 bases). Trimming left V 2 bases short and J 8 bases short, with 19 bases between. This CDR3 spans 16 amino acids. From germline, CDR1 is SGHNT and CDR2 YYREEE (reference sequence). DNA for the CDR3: TGTGCCAGCAGCTTCCCGTCCCTTCGGGGTCAAGGGGAGCTGTTTTTT. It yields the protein CASSFPSLRGQGELFF.

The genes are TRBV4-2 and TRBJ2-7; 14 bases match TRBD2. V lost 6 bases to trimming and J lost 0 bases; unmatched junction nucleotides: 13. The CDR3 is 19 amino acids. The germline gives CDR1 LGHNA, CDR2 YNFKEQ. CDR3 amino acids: CASRKNGGLAGESSYEQYF. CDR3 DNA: TGTGCCAGCAGGAAAAACGGGGGACTAGCGGGGGAAAGCTCCTACGAGCAGTACTTC.

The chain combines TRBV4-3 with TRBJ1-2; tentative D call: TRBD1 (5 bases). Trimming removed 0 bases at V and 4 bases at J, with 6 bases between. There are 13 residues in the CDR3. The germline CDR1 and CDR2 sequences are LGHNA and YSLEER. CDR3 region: CASSQEGAYGYTF. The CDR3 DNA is TGCGCCAGCAGCCAAGAAGGGGCCTATGGCTACACCTTC.

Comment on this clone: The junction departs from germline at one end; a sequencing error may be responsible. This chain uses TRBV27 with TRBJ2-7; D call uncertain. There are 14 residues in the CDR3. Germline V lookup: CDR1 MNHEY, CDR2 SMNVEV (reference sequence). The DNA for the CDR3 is TGTGCCAGCAGTTTATTATCTCCAGACTCCATGCTCCGGTTC. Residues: CASSLLSPDSMLRF.

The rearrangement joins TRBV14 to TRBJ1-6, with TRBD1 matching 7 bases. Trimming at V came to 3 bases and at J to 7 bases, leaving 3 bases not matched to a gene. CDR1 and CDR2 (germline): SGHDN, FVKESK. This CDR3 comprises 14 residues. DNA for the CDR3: TGTGCCAGCAGCCAGGGACAGTTAAATTCACCCCTCCACTTT. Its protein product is CASSQGQLNSPLHF.

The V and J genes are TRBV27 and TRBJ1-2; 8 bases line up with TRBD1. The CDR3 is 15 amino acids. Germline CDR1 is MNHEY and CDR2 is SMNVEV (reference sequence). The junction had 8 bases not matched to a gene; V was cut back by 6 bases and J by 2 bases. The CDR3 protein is CASRRTGRMNYGYTF. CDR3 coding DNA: TGTGCCAGCAGGCGGACAGGGAGGATGAACTATGGCTACACCTTC.

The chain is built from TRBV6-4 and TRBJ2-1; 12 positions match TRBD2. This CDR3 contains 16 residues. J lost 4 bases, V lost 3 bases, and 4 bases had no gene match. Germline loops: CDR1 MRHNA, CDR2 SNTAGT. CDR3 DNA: TGTGCCAGCAGTGATAGCGGGACTAGCGGGTACAATGAGCAGTTCTTC. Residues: CASSDSGTSGYNEQFF.

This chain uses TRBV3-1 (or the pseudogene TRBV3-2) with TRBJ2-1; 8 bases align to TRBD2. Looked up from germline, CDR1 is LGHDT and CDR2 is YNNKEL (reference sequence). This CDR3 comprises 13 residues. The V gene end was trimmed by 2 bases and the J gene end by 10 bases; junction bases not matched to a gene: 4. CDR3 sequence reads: CASSQLIAGEQFF. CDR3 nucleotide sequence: TGTGCCAGCAGCCAATTGATAGCGGGGGAGCAGTTCTTC.

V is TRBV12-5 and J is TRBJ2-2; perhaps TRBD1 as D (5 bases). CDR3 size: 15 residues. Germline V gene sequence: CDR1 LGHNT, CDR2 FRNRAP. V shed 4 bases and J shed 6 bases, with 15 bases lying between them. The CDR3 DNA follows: TGTGCTAGTGGTTCGATTCTAAGGGGTGCCGGGGAGCTGTTTTTT. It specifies CASGSILRGAGELFF.

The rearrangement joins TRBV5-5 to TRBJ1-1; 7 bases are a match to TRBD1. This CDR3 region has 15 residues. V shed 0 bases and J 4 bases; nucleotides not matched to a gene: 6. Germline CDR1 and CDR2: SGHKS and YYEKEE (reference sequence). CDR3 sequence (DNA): TGTGCCAGCAGCTTGGTTCAGGGGGTAAGCACTGAAGCTTTCTTT. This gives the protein CASSLVQGVSTEAFF.

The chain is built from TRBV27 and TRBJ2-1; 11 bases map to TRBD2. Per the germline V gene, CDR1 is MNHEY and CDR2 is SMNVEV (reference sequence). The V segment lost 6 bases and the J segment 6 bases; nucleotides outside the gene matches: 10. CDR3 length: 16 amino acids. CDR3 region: CASSNQLAGVINEQFF. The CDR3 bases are TGTGCCAGCAGCAATCAACTAGCGGGAGTTATCAATGAGCAGTTCTTC.

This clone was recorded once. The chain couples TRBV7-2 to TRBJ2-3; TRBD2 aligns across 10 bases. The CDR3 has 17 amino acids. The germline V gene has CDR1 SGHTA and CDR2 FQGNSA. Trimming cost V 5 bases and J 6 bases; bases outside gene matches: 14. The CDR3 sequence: CASSPGRERGGRDTQYF. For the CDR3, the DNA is TGTGCCAGCAGCCCCGGAAGGGAGCGGGGGGGCCGGGATACGCAGTATTTT.

CDR3 in amino acids: CASSLATGTGNDEQYF. Written as DNA, the CDR3 is TGTGCCAGCAGTCTCGCGACCGGGACAGGGAACGACGAGCAGTACTTC. This sequence joins TRBV7-2 and TRBJ2-7, with 9 nucleotides matching TRBD1. The CDR3 loop spans 16 amino acids. The trim removed 6 bases at V and 5 bases at J, leaving 14 bases unmatched. The germline CDR1 and CDR2 sequences are SGHTA and FQGNSA. Filled out from reference TRBV7-2 and TRBJ2-7, the complete variable domain reads GAGVSQSPSNKVTEKGKDVELRCDPISGHTALYWYRQSLGQGLEFLIYFQGNSAPDKSGLPSDRFSAERTGGSVSTLTIQRTQQEDSAVYLCASSLATGTGNDEQYFGPGTRLTVT.

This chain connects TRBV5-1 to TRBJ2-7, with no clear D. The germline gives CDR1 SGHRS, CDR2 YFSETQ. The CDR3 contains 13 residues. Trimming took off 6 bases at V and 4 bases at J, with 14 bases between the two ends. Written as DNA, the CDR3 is TGCGCCAGCACCGCGGTGGGTCTTTACGAGCAGTACTTC. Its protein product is CASTAVGLYEQYF.

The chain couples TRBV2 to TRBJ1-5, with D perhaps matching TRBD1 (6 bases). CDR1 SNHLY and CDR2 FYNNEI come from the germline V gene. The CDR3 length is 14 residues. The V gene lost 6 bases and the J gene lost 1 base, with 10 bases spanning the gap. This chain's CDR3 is CASSPDRSNQPQHF. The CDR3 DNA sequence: TGTGCCAGCAGCCCCGACAGGAGCAATCAGCCCCAGCATTTT.

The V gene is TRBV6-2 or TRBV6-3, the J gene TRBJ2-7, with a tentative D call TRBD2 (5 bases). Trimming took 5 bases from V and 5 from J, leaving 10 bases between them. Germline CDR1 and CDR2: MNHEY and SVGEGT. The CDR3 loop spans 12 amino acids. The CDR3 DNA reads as TGTGCCAGCAGTCTGTGGCGGGACGAGCAGTACTTC. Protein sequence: CASSLWRDEQYF.

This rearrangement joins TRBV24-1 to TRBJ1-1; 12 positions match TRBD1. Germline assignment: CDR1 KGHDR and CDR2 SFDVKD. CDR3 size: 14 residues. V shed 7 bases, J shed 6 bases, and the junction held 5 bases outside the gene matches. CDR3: CATSGTGGKAEAFF. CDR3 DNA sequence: TGTGCCACCAGCGGGACAGGGGGCAAAGCTGAAGCTTTCTTT.

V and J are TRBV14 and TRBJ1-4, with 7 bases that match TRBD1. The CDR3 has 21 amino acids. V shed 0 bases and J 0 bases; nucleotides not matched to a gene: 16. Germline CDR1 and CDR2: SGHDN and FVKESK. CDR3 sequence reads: CASSQDPMTGPVPSTNEKLFF. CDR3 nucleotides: TGTGCCAGCAGCCAAGACCCAATGACAGGGCCCGTTCCCTCAACTAATGAAAAACTGTTTTTT.